The sequence of this T cell receptor beta chain was determined in a study of identical twins. Carrying unique molecular identifiers, the cDNA also gained a universal primer site through template switching. TCRdb used MiXCR to reprocess the 5' RACE reads, holding one entry per CDR3 protein. This sample has approximately 260,000 distinct CDR3 sequences, with about 8.5% found just once. This clonotype came up a few times. These sequences were also reported in another study, on yellow fever vaccine responses in identical twins.

The sequence derives from a woman in her late teens or twenties in good health. What was sequenced was CD8+ T cells sorted from blood.

CDR3 amino acids: CASSQDSGTEQYF. For the CDR3, the DNA is TGCGCCAGCAGCCAAGATTCAGGGACCGAGCAGTACTTC. This rearrangement joins TRBV4-3 to TRBJ2-7; D tentatively reads TRBD1 or TRBD2 (5 bases each). V was pared by 0 bases and J by 6 bases, with 9 bases between. The CDR3 loop spans 13 amino acids. From germline, CDR1 is LGHNA and CDR2 YSLEER.